What follows describes a single TCR beta chain. This clonotype was counted many times. Which antigen it targets is not known. Base qualities are not provided; no much larger clone lies one nucleotide away. Receptor amplification or capture employed RACE. Sequenced on a NextSeq 500. Library preparation attached unique molecular identifiers to individual cDNA molecules for quantitative, reproducible TCR counting. In the source study's methods: The median number of TCRs per sample was roughly 98,000, ranging from about 23,224 to 690,600. V, J and CDR3 annotation of the TCR reads was performed with the Decombinator software suite. Every sample was subsampled to the same number of TCRs (28,000) for the PS versus PT1 abundance plots. TCRs were defined as expanded if absent before sensitization and observed at least eight times at the 2-week time point. TCRdb reprocessing: public reads trimmed at Q25 with fastp, clones called with MiXCR, in-frame beta chains kept. Rows are unified per CDR3 protein, each entry keeping the most common DNA and genes. None of the V and J calls come from the authors' own analysis; TCRdb made them. The sample includes fewer than 50,000 distinct CDR3 sequences, with around 4% observed a single time. The biggest ten clones account for roughly 5.9% of the sample.

In light of the paper, this sample's time point label describes: healthy volunteer bleed at 6 weeks. Total RNA was isolated from unfractionated whole blood collected in Tempus Blood RNA tubes. About 5 healthy volunteers served as TCR sequencing controls and were bled at day 0, 2 weeks and 6 weeks. This record comes from a study of human T cells and chemical hapten exposure (dated by TCRdb to the early 2020s). A note on the overall study: Libraries were pooled for sequencing, and variation in per-sample TCR yields was attributed mainly to small differences in library volumes within the pool. In alopecia patients, the study followed how the peripheral blood TCR repertoire changed in vivo over primary and secondary sensitization to diphenylcyclopropenone (DPC), a hapten. Both TCR alpha and TCR beta chains were sequenced from each blood RNA sample. The paper's findings and limits, for the study overall: Repeated subsampling changed both the strength of the expansion versus patch-test correlation and the threshold at which that correlation became significant. DPC sensitization did not change the number of TCRs with a frequency above 1 in 1000, and there was no evidence of changes in global repertoire structure.

Measured from the cysteine to the phenylalanine, the CDR3 is 15 residues long. CDR3 DNA only is kept here, 45 bases in frame from base 1. The germline V and J ends show losses of 3 bases and 5 bases respectively, and no gene match explains 10 bases of the junction. The germline V gene encodes CDR1 SGDLS and CDR2 YYNGEE. The receptor comes from a human donor in good health. Some clones in this sample may be carry-over from other donors' samples. The rearrangement combines TRBV9 with TRBJ1-2, with TRBD1 identical over 7 junction bases. Sequenced sample: whole blood. The sequence in DNA is TGTGCCAGCAGCGGAGAGCCGGGACAGCCGTATGGCTACACCTTC. Its amino acids are CASSGEPGQPYGYTF.